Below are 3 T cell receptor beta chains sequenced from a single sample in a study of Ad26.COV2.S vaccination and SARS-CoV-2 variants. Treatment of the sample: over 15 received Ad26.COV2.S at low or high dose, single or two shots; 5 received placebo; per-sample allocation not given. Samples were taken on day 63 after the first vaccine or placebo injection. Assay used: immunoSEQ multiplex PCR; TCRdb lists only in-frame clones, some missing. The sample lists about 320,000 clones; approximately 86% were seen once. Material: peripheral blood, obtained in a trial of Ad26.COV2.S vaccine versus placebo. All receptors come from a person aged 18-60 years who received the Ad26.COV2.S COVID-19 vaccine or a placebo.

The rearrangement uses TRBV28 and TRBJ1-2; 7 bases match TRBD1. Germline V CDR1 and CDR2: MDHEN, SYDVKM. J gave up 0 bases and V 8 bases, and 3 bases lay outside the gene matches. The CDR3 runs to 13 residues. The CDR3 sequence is CASWDSTNYGYTF. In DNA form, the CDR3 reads TGTGCCAGCTGGGACAGCACTAACTATGGCTACACCTTC.

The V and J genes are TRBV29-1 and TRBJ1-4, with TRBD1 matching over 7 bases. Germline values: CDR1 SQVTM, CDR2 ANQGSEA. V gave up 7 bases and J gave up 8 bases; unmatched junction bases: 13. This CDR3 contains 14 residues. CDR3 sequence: CSAHPGGMREKLFF. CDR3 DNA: TGCAGCGCGCACCCAGGGGGGATGAGGGAAAAACTGTTTTTT.

CDR3 nucleotides: TGCAGCGTTGATTCCGGGACAGGGGGCTTAATTTCTCAAGAGACCCAGTACTTC. This gives the protein CSVDSGTGGLISQETQYF. The chain has TRBV29-1 and TRBJ2-5, with 12 bases identical to TRBD1. This CDR3 contains 18 residues. The V and J ends lost 3 bases and 2 bases, in that order; junction bases with no gene match: 13. Germline V gene data show CDR1 as SQVTM and CDR2 as ANQGSEA.